Following are 4 T cell receptor beta chains from one sample sequenced in a study of blood T cell repertoires in COVID-19. TCRdb's table, derived via immunoSEQ multiplex PCR, lists solely in-frame clones and lacks some. This sample yields tens of thousands of clones, of which approximately 83% are seen a single time; 24% belongs to the top ten. Sequencing used peripheral blood. These receptors all come from a human donor with acute or convalescent COVID-19. The donor label of this sample is uncertain.

With respect to this clone: Relative to the germline gene, one junction end is altered; a read error may explain this. This chain connects TRBV19 to TRBJ2-2, with 7 nucleotides matching TRBD1. Germline V gene data show CDR1 as LNHDA and CDR2 as SQIVND (reference sequence). The length of the CDR3 is 14 residues. The CDR3 nucleotides are TGTGCCAGTATCTCGGACAGGAACAGCGGGGAGCTGTTTTTT. Its translation is CASISDRNSGELFF.

The chain combines TRBV2 with TRBJ1-2; D remains ambiguous. The V end lost 5 bases, the J end lost 8 bases, and 18 bases lay between the germline ends. The CDR3 totals 14 residues. Germline V lookup: CDR1 SNHLY, CDR2 FYNNEI. DNA of the CDR3: TGTGCCAGCAGTCAAAGAGAACCGTCCCGGGGCTACACCTTC. Translating gives CASSQREPSRGYTF.

This chain connects TRBV29-1 to TRBJ1-2; 8 bases map to TRBD1. Trimming at V came to 2 bases and at J to 7 bases, leaving 12 bases not matched to a gene. CDR3 length: 15 residues. In germline, CDR1 is SQVTM, CDR2 ANQGSEA. The CDR3 DNA sequence: TGCAGCGTTGAAACTGGACAGGGAATTGCTAGTGGCTACACCTTC. It is translated as CSVETGQGIASGYTF.

V is TRBV7-9 and J is TRBJ2-1, with 7 positions matching TRBD2. The trim removed 5 bases at V and 1 base at J, leaving 8 bases unmatched. Germline CDR1 and CDR2: SEHNR and FQNEAQ (reference sequence). The CDR3 runs to 16 residues. The CDR3 nucleotides are TGTGCCAGCAGCCTGACCCCTAGCGGTTCCTACAATGAGCAGTTCTTC. The encoded protein is CASSLTPSGSYNEQFF.